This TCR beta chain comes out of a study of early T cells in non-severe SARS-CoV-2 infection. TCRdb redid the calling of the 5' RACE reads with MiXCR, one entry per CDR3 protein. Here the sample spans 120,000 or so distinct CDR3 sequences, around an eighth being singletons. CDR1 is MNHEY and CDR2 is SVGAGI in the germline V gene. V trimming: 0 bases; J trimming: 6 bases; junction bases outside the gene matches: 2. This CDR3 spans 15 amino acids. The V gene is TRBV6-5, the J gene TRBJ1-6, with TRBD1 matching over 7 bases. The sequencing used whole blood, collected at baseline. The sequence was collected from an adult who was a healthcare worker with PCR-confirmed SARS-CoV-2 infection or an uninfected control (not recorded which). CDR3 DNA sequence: TGTGCCAGCAGTTACTCCGGACAGGTTAATTCACCCCTCCACTTT. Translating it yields CASSYSGQVNSPLHF.